This T cell receptor beta chain was documented in a study of post-analysis software for immune sequencing data. The overall study: Relapsing-remitting, secondary progressive and progressive-relapsing courses of multiple sclerosis were included. Findings and limits, study-wide: Normalized Chao1 diversity in multiple sclerosis patients fell significantly below that of controls. Patients showed TRBV5-6, TRBV5-1 and TRBV20-1 among roughly five TRBV segments more frequent than in controls.

A word on this clonotype: Its specificity is unknown.

Included in the TCR beta cDNA libraries were unique molecular identifiers. Yield was roughly 0.5 million cDNA molecules from roughly 1 to 10 million T cells. TCRdb reprocessed the PCR reads with MiXCR, giving one entry per CDR3 protein. Among approximately 690,000 distinct CDR3 sequences listed, approximately 59% were seen once. CDR1 and CDR2 (germline): SQVTM, ANQGSEA. This CDR3 comprises 15 residues. V lost 4 bases and J lost 5, with 19 bases in between. The sequence was obtained from a girl aged 2-10 years with multiple sclerosis. V and J are TRBV29-1 and TRBJ2-3; perhaps TRBD2 as D (6 bases). The sample comprised blood. In DNA form, the CDR3 reads TGCAGCGTTGGCCCCCCGGCAGGCGGGGAAGATACGCAGTATTTT. This codes for CSVGPPAGGEDTQYF.